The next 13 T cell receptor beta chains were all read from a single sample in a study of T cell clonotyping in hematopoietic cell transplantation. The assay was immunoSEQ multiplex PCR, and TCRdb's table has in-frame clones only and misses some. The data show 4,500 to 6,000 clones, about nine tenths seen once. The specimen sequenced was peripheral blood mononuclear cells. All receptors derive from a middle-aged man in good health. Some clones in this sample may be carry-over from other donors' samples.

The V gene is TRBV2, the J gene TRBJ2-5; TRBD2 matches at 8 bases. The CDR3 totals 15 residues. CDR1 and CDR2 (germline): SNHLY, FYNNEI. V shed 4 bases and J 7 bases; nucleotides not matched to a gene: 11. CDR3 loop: CASSGPAGVKGTQYF. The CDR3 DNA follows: TGTGCCAGCAGTGGTCCAGCGGGAGTTAAAGGGACCCAGTACTTC. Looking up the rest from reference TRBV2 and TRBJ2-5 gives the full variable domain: EPEVTQTPSHQVTQMGQEVILRCVPISNHLYFYWYRQILGQKVEFLVSFYNNEISEKSEIFDDQFSVERPDGSNFTLKIRSTKLEDSAMYFCASSGPAGVKGTQYFGPGTRLLVL.

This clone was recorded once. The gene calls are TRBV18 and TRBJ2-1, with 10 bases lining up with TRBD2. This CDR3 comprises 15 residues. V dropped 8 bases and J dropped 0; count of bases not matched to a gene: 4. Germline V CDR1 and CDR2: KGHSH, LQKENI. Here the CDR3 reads CASLAGAFSYNEQFF. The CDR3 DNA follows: TGTGCCAGCCTAGCGGGGGCCTTCTCCTACAATGAGCAGTTCTTC.

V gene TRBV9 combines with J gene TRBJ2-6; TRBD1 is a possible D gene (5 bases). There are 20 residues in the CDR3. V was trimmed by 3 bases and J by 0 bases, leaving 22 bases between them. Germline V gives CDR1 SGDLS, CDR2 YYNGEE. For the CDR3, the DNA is TGTGCCAGCAGCGCCGGTAGACAGCATCGAGAAAGCTCTGGGGCCAACGTCCTGACTTTC. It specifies CASSAGRQHRESSGANVLTF.

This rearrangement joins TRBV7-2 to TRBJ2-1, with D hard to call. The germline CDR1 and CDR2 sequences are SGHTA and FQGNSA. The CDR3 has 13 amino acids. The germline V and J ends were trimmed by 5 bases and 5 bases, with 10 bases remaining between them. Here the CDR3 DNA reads TGTGCCAGCAGCCTGTTTCCCGACAATGAGCAGTTCTTC. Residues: CASSLFPDNEQFF.

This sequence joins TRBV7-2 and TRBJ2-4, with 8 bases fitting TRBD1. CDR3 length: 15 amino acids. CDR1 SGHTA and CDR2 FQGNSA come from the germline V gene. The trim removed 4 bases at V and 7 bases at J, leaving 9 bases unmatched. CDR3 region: CASSSYRDRSNIQYF. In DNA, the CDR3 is TGTGCCAGCAGCTCGTACCGGGACAGGTCCAACATTCAGTACTTC.

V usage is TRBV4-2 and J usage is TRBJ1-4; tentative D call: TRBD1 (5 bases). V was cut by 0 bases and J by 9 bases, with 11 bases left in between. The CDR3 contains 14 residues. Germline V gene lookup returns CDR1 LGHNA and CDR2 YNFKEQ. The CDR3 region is CASSQDAQGQKLFF. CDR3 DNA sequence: TGTGCCAGCAGCCAAGACGCGCAGGGCCAAAAACTGTTTTTT.

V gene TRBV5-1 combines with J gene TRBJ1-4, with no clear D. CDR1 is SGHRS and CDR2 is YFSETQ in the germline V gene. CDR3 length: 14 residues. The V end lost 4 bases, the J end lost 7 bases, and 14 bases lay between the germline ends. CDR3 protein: CASSLATPTEKLFF. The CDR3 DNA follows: TGCGCCAGCAGCCTTGCCACCCCCACTGAAAAACTGTTTTTT.

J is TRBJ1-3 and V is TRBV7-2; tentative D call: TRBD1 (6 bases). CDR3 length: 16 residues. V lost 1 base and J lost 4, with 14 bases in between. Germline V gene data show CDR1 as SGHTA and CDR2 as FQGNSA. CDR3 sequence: CASSLGGRGLGNTIYF. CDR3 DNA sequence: TGTGCCAGCAGCTTAGGGGGCAGGGGACTCGGAAACACCATATATTTT. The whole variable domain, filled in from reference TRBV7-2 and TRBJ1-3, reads GAGVSQSPSNKVTEKGKDVELRCDPISGHTALYWYRQSLGQGLEFLIYFQGNSAPDKSGLPSDRFSAERTGGSVSTLTIQRTQQEDSAVYLCASSLGGRGLGNTIYFGEGSWLTVV.

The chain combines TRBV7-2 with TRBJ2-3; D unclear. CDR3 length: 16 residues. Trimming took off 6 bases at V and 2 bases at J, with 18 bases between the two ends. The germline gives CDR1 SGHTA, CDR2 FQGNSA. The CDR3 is CASRSHSVPLTDTQYF. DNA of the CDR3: TGTGCCAGCAGATCCCACAGTGTCCCTCTCACAGATACGCAGTATTTT.

The CDR3 loop is CASGGRTDTQYF. Written as DNA, the CDR3 is TGTGCCAGCGGGGGGCGCACAGATACGCAGTATTTT. J is TRBJ2-3 and V is TRBV6-6; D tentatively reads TRBD1 or TRBD2 (6 bases each). The CDR3 covers 12 residues. Germline lookup yields CDR1 MNHNY and CDR2 SVGAGI (reference sequence). V lost 8 bases, J lost 1 base, and 7 bases lay in between.

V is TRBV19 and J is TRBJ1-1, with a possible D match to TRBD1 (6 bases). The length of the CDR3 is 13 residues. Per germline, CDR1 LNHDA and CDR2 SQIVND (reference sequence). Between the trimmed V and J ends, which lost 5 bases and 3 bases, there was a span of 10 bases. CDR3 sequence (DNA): TGTGCCAGTAGTCTGACAGGTGACACTGAAGCTTTCTTT. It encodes CASSLTGDTEAFF.

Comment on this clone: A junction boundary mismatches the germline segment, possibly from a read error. The CDR3 DNA reads as TGTGCTAGCAGCTTAAATCTGGGAAACACCATATATTTT. It encodes CASSLNLGNTIYF. The chain carries TRBV7-7 and TRBJ1-3; D remains ambiguous. CDR3 length: 13 residues. Germline V gene sequence: CDR1 SSHAT, CDR2 FNYEAQ (reference sequence).

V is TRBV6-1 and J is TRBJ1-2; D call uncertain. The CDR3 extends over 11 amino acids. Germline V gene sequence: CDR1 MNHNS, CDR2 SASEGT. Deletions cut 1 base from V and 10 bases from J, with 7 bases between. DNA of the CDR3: TGTGCCAGCAGTGAAGGACGGGCCTACACCTTC. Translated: CASSEGRAYTF.